This TCR beta chain came from a study of OX40 agonist ivuxolimab in advanced cancers. V dropped 3 bases and J dropped 4; count of bases not matched to a gene: 7. Germline assignment: CDR1 MDHEN and CDR2 SYDVKM. This CDR3 spans 15 amino acids. The table came from immunoSEQ multiplex PCR; TCRdb's copy has only in-frame clones and leaves some out. The sample has 70,000 or so clones, roughly 88% seen once; the top ten hold about 1.1%. The chain is built from TRBV28 and TRBJ2-3, with 7 positions matching TRBD1. The TCR sequence derives from an adult with an advanced solid tumor such as melanoma, head and neck, liver or kidney cancer. The starting material was CD4+ or CD8+ T cells sorted from blood, obtained in a trial of the OX40 agonist ivuxolimab. The CDR3 coding sequence is TGTGCCAGCAGTTTCGGCGACAGGGCTCCAGATACGCAGTATTTT. This gives the protein CASSFGDRAPDTQYF.